This TCR beta chain was sequenced for a study of cytomegalovirus exposure and HLA in healthy donors. This PCR relied on a set of 60 Vbeta primers and 13 Jbeta primers. Using immunoSEQ multiplex PCR, the repertoire was profiled, and TCRdb retains in-frame clones only, with some absent. The sample includes approximately 100,000 clones, 60% to 80% of them seen just once. Trimming cost V 3 bases and J 7 bases; bases outside gene matches: 6. There are 12 residues in the CDR3. Germline lookup yields CDR1 SQVTM and CDR2 ANQGSEA. Sample: PBMCs. This sequence originates from a man aged 45-65 years in good health and CMV-seropositive. V usage is TRBV29-1 and J usage is TRBJ2-7, with TRBD2 matching 7 bases. The CDR3 DNA reads as TGCAGCGTTGAGGCGGGAGTGGGAGAGCAGTACTTC. Residues: CSVEAGVGEQYF.